This T cell receptor beta chain was found in a study of T cells in Graves' hyperthyroidism and ophthalmopathy. Amplified TCR beta CDR3 regions came from RNA transcripts. First-round RT-PCR targeting the TCR CDR3 was performed with the HTBI primer set. TCRdb itself ran the multiplex PCR reads through MiXCR, one entry per CDR3 protein. The repertoire holds under 400,000 distinct CDR3 sequences, with roughly a fifth as singletons. Study results and limitations: Model-based prediction identified ophthalmopathy a median roughly 5.9 months prior to its onset.

The CDR3 contains 14 residues. Per the germline V gene, CDR1 is SNHLY and CDR2 is FYNNEI. The V gene end was trimmed by 6 bases and the J gene end by 5 bases; junction bases not matched to a gene: 7. Patients were aged 18 to 65, had disease duration under 2 months, and had newly diagnosed hyperthyroidism. Diagnostic decisions used clinical symptoms, serum thyroxine and TRAb, thyroid ultrasound and orbital computed tomography. Ten or more counts support this clonotype. Its matching antigen is unknown. This receptor was identified in a woman between 45 and 65 years old with Graves' hyperthyroidism. Sequences were obtained from blood. V gene TRBV2 combines with J gene TRBJ2-5; 9 nucleotides line up with TRBD1. The CDR3 region is CASRRTGGVETQYF. The CDR3 DNA is TGTGCCAGCAGGAGAACAGGGGGCGTCGAGACCCAGTACTTC.